Listed below are T cell receptor beta chains from one sample, sequenced in a study of cytomegalovirus exposure and HLA in healthy donors. Produced via immunoSEQ multiplex PCR; TCRdb's table is partial and in-frame only. The sample has 80,000 to 100,000 clones; about 80% are singletons. The sequenced sample was PBMCs. The source is a man younger than 35 in good health and CMV-seropositive. CDR3s include the opening cysteine and the closing phenylalanine or tryptophan. A D gene is named only where the DNA matches it firmly. Clone size appears in some rows only: once, few, many, or a class for an expanded clone.

TRBV11-2	TRBD1	TRBJ1-2	-	CASSWGQDNYGYTF	TGTGCCAGCAGCTGGGGACAGGACAACTATGGCTACACCTTC
TRBV28	-	TRBJ1-5	few	CASSSGSDQPQHF	TGTGCCAGCAGTTCCGGGTCCGATCAGCCCCAGCATTTT
TRBV27	TRBD2	TRBJ2-7	-	CASSLSVQAGGFYEQYF	TGTGCCAGCAGTTTATCGGTGCAAGCGGGGGGGTTCTACGAGCAGTACTTC
TRBV7-9	TRBD1	TRBJ1-4	-	CASTEGQGAVETNEKLFF	TGTGCCAGCACGGAGGGACAGGGGGCGGTTGAAACTAATGAAAAACTGTTTTTT
TRBV5-1	-	TRBJ2-1	-	CASTLAQVNNEQFF	TGCGCCAGCACCTTAGCACAGGTAAACAATGAGCAGTTCTTC
TRBV7-9	-	TRBJ2-7	-	CASSQTGNNEQYF	TGTGCCAGCAGCCAAACAGGGAACAACGAGCAGTACTTC
TRBV5-3	-	TRBJ1-5	-	CARSLAGKDQPQHF	TGTGCCAGAAGCTTGGCAGGGAAGGATCAGCCCCAGCATTTT
TRBV5-4	TRBD1	TRBJ2-3	-	CASSGRPGQGAINTQYF	TGTGCCAGCAGCGGGCGCCCGGGACAGGGGGCGATAAATACGCAGTATTTT
TRBV28	-	TRBJ1-2	-	CASSQGLSYTF	TGTGCCAGCAGTCAGGGGCTGAGCTACACCTTC
TRBV5-6	-	TRBJ1-5	few	CASSSRTMRQPQHF	TGTGCCAGCAGCTCTAGAACCATGAGGCAGCCCCAGCATTTT
TRBV28	TRBD2	TRBJ2-5	-	CASSLDLAVETQYF	TGTGCCAGCAGTTTAGACCTAGCGGTAGAGACCCAGTACTTC
TRBV6-1	-	TRBJ2-7	-	CASSGQLAGGFGEQYF	TGTGCCAGCAGTGGTCAGTTGGCGGGCGGGTTTGGCGAGCAGTACTTC
TRBV6-1	TRBD1	TRBJ1-5	-	CASSEVGFWTGRDNQPQHF	TGTGCCAGCAGTGAAGTGGGATTTTGGACAGGTAGGGACAATCAGCCCCAGCATTTT
TRBV15	-	TRBJ2-1	-	CATSRAMTGRNEQFF	TGTGCCACCAGCAGGGCGATGACAGGCCGAAATGAGCAGTTCTTC
TRBV28	TRBD1	TRBJ1-4	-	CASKPTGLDNEKLFF	TGTGCCAGCAAACCGACAGGGCTCGATAATGAAAAACTGTTTTTT
TRBV30	TRBD1	TRBJ2-7	-	CAWSTRGQGTYEQYF	TGTGCCTGGAGTACCCGGGGACAGGGTACTTACGAGCAGTACTTC
TRBV6-1	TRBD1	TRBJ2-7	-	CASSDIRDRGIEQYF	TGTGCCAGCAGTGATATCCGGGACAGGGGGATCGAGCAGTACTTC
TRBV27	-	TRBJ2-7	-	CASSFAGEQYF	TGTGCCAGCAGTTTCGCGGGCGAGCAGTACTTC
TRBV19	-	TRBJ2-6	-	CASSSGGRSGANVLTF	TGTGCCAGTAGTAGCGGGGGCCGCTCTGGGGCCAACGTCCTGACTTTC
TRBV28	-	TRBJ2-1	-	CASRRQGYNEQFF	TGTGCCAGCAGACGCCAGGGCTACAATGAGCAGTTCTTC
TRBV5-6	TRBD1	TRBJ1-4	once	CASSYDRGRNEKLFF	TGTGCCAGCAGCTACGACAGGGGGCGGAATGAAAAACTGTTTTTT
TRBV9	TRBD2	TRBJ2-1	few	CASSVGSAGGYNEQFF	TGTGCCAGCAGCGTGGGGTCTGCGGGGGGGTACAATGAGCAGTTCTTC
TRBV5-1	TRBD1	TRBJ1-5	-	CASSLEGGAYQPQHF	TGCGCCAGCAGCTTGGAAGGGGGCGCCTATCAGCCCCAGCATTTT
TRBV7-2	-	TRBJ2-1	-	CASSLVSTRRAYNEQFF	TGTGCCAGCAGCTTAGTGTCAACTCGGAGAGCCTACAATGAGCAGTTCTTC
TRBV19	-	TRBJ1-5	few	CASSRGRRQYSNQPQHF	TGTGCCAGTAGTAGGGGCCGGAGACAGTATAGCAATCAGCCCCAGCATTTT
TRBV7-8	TRBD2	TRBJ2-1	-	CASSLQSGGYFFGENEQFF	TGTGCCAGCAGCTTACAAAGCGGGGGATATTTTTTTGGGGAAAATGAGCAGTTCTTC
TRBV7-3	TRBD2	TRBJ2-1	-	CASSLSLAGGDGQFF	TGTGCCAGCAGCTTATCGCTAGCGGGGGGGGACGGGCAGTTCTTC
TRBV5-4	-	TRBJ1-5	-	CASSSAPSGQPQHF	TGTGCCAGCAGTTCTGCCCCCAGCGGGCAGCCCCAGCATTTT
TRBV7-9	TRBD2	TRBJ2-3	-	CASSRFRTSGGVSADTQYF	TGTGCCAGCAGCCGTTTTCGGACTAGCGGGGGGGTGAGTGCAGATACGCAGTATTTT
TRBV27	-	TRBJ1-2	-	CASSWTGDYGYTF	TGTGCCAGCAGTTGGACTGGGGACTATGGCTACACCTTC
TRBV9	-	TRBJ2-1	-	CASSVAIFPISYNEQFF	TGTGCCAGCAGCGTAGCTATATTCCCGATCTCCTACAATGAGCAGTTCTTC